These 29 T cell receptor beta chains came from one sample sequenced in a study of T cell repertoires in cytomegalovirus infection (dated by TCRdb to about 2019). Antigens of these TCRs are unknown. The sequencer listed for this sample is Illumina HiSeq 1500. TCRdb applied fastp at Q25 and MiXCR to the public reads, then kept only in-frame beta chains. CDR3 protein sequences are deduplicated, and each keeps its most common genes and DNA. The sample table lists hundreds of thousands of distinct CDR3 sequences, about a third of them with a count of one. 13% of the sample is in the top ten clones. In light of the paper, this sample's treatment or condition label describes: in vitro stimulation with specific CMV peptide epitopes to enrich CMV-specific T cells. This material consisted of cultured CD8+ T cells from PBMCs, taken from culture after CMV antigen stimulation. The receptors come from a human donor in good health (CMV status not recorded). Some clones in this sample may be carry-over from other donors' samples.

This clonotype occurred a few times. V usage is TRBV7-6 and J usage is TRBJ2-2, with 8 bases aligning to TRBD1. The CDR3 extends over 14 amino acids. Trimming cost V 4 bases and J 6 bases; bases outside gene matches: 4. CDR1 is SGHVS, CDR2 FNYEAQ, per germline. CDR3: CASSSRDRPGELFF. The CDR3 region has the DNA TGTGCCAGCAGCTCTAGGGACAGGCCCGGGGAGCTGTTTTTT.

As concerns this clonotype: The junction differs from germline at one of its ends, possibly a read error. This chain joins TRBV5-3 and TRBJ2-1; TRBD1 might be the D (6 bases). TRBV5-3 is classed as an ORF, of uncertain function. This CDR3 comprises 15 residues. CDR3 in DNA: TGTGCCAGCAGCTTGTACGGACAGTTACCGATAGAGCAGTTCTTC. This codes for CASSLYGQLPIEQFF.

This clonotype was seen a few times. The V call is TRBV5-5, the J call TRBJ2-5, with D possibly matching TRBD2 (6 bases). The V gene's germline CDR1 is SGHKS and CDR2 YYEKEE (reference sequence). V lost 0 bases to trimming and J lost 11 bases, with 11 bases between them. CDR3 length: 12 amino acids. The CDR3 is CASSLGDFLQYF. CDR3 nucleotides: TGTGCCAGCAGCTTGGGGGACTTCCTACAGTACTTC.

This rearrangement joins TRBV20-1 to TRBJ1-2; 10 nucleotides match TRBD1. J gave up 3 bases and V 4 bases, and 8 bases lay outside the gene matches. Germline loops: CDR1 DFQATT, CDR2 SNEGSKA (reference sequence). The CDR3 consists of 15 residues. Here the CDR3 reads CSATYPGQGHYGYTF. The DNA of the CDR3 is TGCAGTGCTACCTATCCGGGACAGGGGCACTATGGCTACACCTTC.

Note on this clonotype: A single base separates this from a much larger clone, so it may be a read error. This rearrangement joins TRBV7-6 to TRBJ1-6; maybe TRBD1 (5 bases). The CDR3 consists of 17 residues. Per germline, CDR1 SGHVS and CDR2 FNYEAQ. CDR3: CVSSLIRAHALDSPLHF. For the CDR3, the DNA is TGTGTCAGCAGCCTCATCAGGGCCCATGCCCTAGATTCACCCCTCCACTTT.

V and J are TRBV7-9 and TRBJ2-5; the D is unclear. The V gene lost 2 bases and the J gene lost 10 bases, with 11 bases spanning the gap. Germline V gene lookup returns CDR1 SEHNR and CDR2 FQNEAQ (reference sequence). CDR3 length: 12 amino acids. CDR3 protein: CASSLNSGGQYF. In DNA form, the CDR3 reads TGTGCCAGCAGCTTAAATTCGGGCGGCCAGTACTTC.

The chain carries TRBV29-1 and TRBJ1-1; D is uncertain. Trimming left V 8 bases short and J 7 bases short, with 14 bases between. CDR3 length equals 11 residues. Germline V lookup: CDR1 SQVTM, CDR2 ANQGSEA. DNA of the CDR3: TGCAGCCCTGGACGAGGTCGTGAAGCTTTCTTT. Amino acids: CSPGRGREAFF.

The chain recombines TRBV6-5 with TRBJ1-5, with 11 bases matching TRBD1. There are 19 residues in the CDR3. Trimming removed 5 bases from V and 5 bases from J; junction bases left unmatched: 17. Germline V CDR1 and CDR2: MNHEY, SVGAGI. In DNA, the CDR3 is TGTGCCAGCAGTCCAGGACCAGGGACAGGGGGATCTTTCCATCAGCCCCAGCATTTT. It yields the protein CASSPGPGTGGSFHQPQHF.

The chain is built from TRBV4-2 and TRBJ1-4; tentatively, D is TRBD1 (5 bases). This CDR3 contains 17 residues. The V gene's germline CDR1 is LGHNA and CDR2 YNFKEQ. Trimming left V 0 bases short and J 2 bases short, with 13 bases between. The CDR3 protein is CASSQDTGGATNEKLFF. The CDR3 DNA reads as TGTGCCAGCAGCCAAGATACGGGGGGTGCGACTAATGAAAAACTGTTTTTT.

The chain employs TRBV6-2 or TRBV6-3 and TRBJ2-2; the D is unclear. The CDR3 extends over 16 amino acids. The ends were cut back, 6 bases at V and 2 bases at J, with 16 bases in the middle. The V gene's germline CDR1 is MNHEY and CDR2 SVGEGT. CDR3: CASRLTLYYNTGELFF. The CDR3 DNA sequence: TGTGCCAGCAGATTAACACTTTATTATAACACCGGGGAGCTGTTTTTT.

The chain employs TRBV11-3 and TRBJ2-3; D gene unclear. Germline lookup yields CDR1 SGHNT and CDR2 YENEEA. The ends were cut back, 5 bases at V and 4 bases at J, with 7 bases in the middle. The CDR3 extends over 12 amino acids. DNA for the CDR3: TGTGCCAGCAGCGCTGATTCAGATACGCAGTATTTT. Translating it yields CASSADSDTQYF.

This clonotype was seen more than once but under ten times. The rearrangement joins TRBV4-1 to TRBJ2-7, with D unclear. The CDR3 is made up of 15 amino acids. Trimming pared 0 bases from V and 2 bases from J, leaving 11 bases between. Germline assignment: CDR1 MGHRA and CDR2 YSYEKL. CDR3 in DNA: TGCGCCAGCAGCCAAGAGGAGTCCGGCACCTACGAGCAGTACTTC. It specifies CASSQEESGTYEQYF.

This rearrangement joins TRBV28 to TRBJ1-2; TRBD1 matches 8 bases. The germline gives CDR1 MDHEN, CDR2 SYDVKM. The CDR3 is 15 amino acids. V gave up 3 bases and J gave up 4 bases; unmatched junction bases: 7. CDR3 sequence reads: CASSFLQGGLYGYTF. The CDR3 coding sequence is TGTGCCAGCAGTTTCTTACAGGGGGGACTCTATGGCTACACCTTC.

This clonotype has more than one count but fewer than ten. The chain combines TRBV5-1 with TRBJ2-7; the D gene could be TRBD1 or TRBD2 (5 bases each). Germline loops: CDR1 SGHRS, CDR2 YFSETQ. V lost 0 bases to trimming and J lost 2 bases, with 12 bases between them. The CDR3 runs to 15 residues. CDR3: CASSLGTGAPYEQYV. As DNA, the CDR3 is TGCGCCAGCAGCTTGGGTACCGGGGCCCCCTACGAGCAGTACGTC.

The chain couples TRBV2 to TRBJ2-7; D gene unclear. Trimming took 8 bases from V and 4 from J, leaving 21 bases between them. There are 15 residues in the CDR3. Looked up from germline, CDR1 is SNHLY and CDR2 is FYNNEI. The CDR3, as DNA: TGTGCCAGCCTAGTCTTGACCCGAGATTTATACGAGCAGTACTTC. This encodes CASLVLTRDLYEQYF.

The CDR3 DNA follows: TGTGCCAGCACCCTCATCCGTTACAGTCAAGAGACCCAGTACTTC. Its translation: CASTLIRYSQETQYF. This chain joins TRBV28 and TRBJ2-5; D unclear. Per the germline V gene, CDR1 is MDHEN and CDR2 is SYDVKM. The CDR3 loop spans 15 amino acids. V was trimmed by 7 bases and J by 2 bases, leaving 17 bases between them.

This clonotype appeared many times. The rearrangement joins TRBV7-8 to TRBJ1-1, with a weak D call TRBD1 (6 bases). This CDR3 is built from 16 residues. Germline CDR1 is SGHVS and CDR2 is FQNEAQ. The V end lost 5 bases, the J end lost 4 bases, and 20 bases lay between the germline ends. CDR3 DNA sequence: TGTGCCAGCAGCGCCGGGGGGCCCCGGGGACCCACTGAAGCTTTCTTT. Protein product: CASSAGGPRGPTEAFF.

This clonotype has more than one count but fewer than ten. J is TRBJ1-2 and V is TRBV29-1; D is unclear. The CDR3 is 11 residues long. V lost 6 bases and J lost 7, with 12 bases in between. Germline CDR1 is SQVTM and CDR2 is ANQGSEA. For the CDR3, the DNA is TGCAGCGTGGTAGGACGAGGTGGCTACACCTTC. Translated: CSVVGRGGYTF.

The gene calls are TRBV20-1 and TRBJ2-1; 7 bases line up with TRBD2. The V and J ends lost 0 bases and 8 bases, in that order; junction bases with no gene match: 10. This CDR3 is built from 15 residues. Germline V lookup: CDR1 DFQATT, CDR2 SNEGSKA (reference sequence). The CDR3: CSARESGENADEQFF. CDR3 DNA: TGCAGTGCTAGAGAGAGCGGGGAGAACGCCGATGAGCAGTTCTTC.

This clonotype has more than one count but fewer than ten. This sequence joins TRBV6-4 and TRBJ1-2; no definite D call. CDR1 MRHNA and CDR2 SNTAGT come from the germline V gene. V was cut by 0 bases and J by 6 bases, with 14 bases left in between. The CDR3 extends over 15 amino acids. CDR3 region: CASSDSPDTMDGYTF. Written as DNA, the CDR3 is TGTGCCAGCAGTGACTCGCCAGACACTATGGATGGCTACACCTTC.

V gene TRBV7-8 combines with J gene TRBJ2-7; 11 nucleotides match TRBD1. V lost 6 bases and J lost 2; bases outside the gene matches: 6. This CDR3 has 15 residues. Germline CDR1 is SGHVS and CDR2 is FQNEAQ. Here the CDR3 DNA reads TGTGCCAGCAGTCGGGACAGGGGGTTCGCCTACGAGCAGTACTTC. This codes for CASSRDRGFAYEQYF.

This clonotype has ten or more counts. The chain recombines TRBV6-1 with TRBJ1-1, with 11 bases identical to TRBD1. The junction had 4 bases not matched to a gene; V was cut back by 6 bases and J by 4 bases. The germline gives CDR1 MNHNS, CDR2 SASEGT. CDR3 length equals 14 residues. The CDR3 reads CASRPGTGGTEAFF. Here the CDR3 DNA reads TGTGCCAGCAGACCCGGGACAGGGGGCACTGAAGCTTTCTTT.

Notes on this clonotype: The junction differs from germline at one of its ends, possibly a read error. This chain uses TRBV7-9 with TRBJ2-5; D possibly uses TRBD1 or TRBD2 (6 bases each). The CDR3 is 14 residues long. From germline, CDR1 is SEHNR and CDR2 FQNEAQ (reference sequence). CDR3 nucleotides: TGTGCCAGCAGCTTGGTGGGGGGCCAAGGGACCCAGTACTTC. Encoded protein: CASSLVGGQGTQYF.

The chain combines TRBV27 with TRBJ1-5; unclear D gene. Per germline, CDR1 MNHEY and CDR2 SMNVEV (reference sequence). This CDR3 is 13 amino acids long. The V and J ends lost 7 bases and 4 bases respectively, with 11 bases between them. In DNA, the CDR3 is TGTGCCAGCAATAAAGGGTTGAATCAGCCCCAGCATTTT. Its protein is CASNKGLNQPQHF.

The chain is built from TRBV9 and TRBJ2-2; no clear D gene. Trimming removed 3 bases at V and 6 bases at J, with 9 bases between. Germline CDR1 is SGDLS and CDR2 is YYNGEE. This CDR3 comprises 13 residues. The CDR3 DNA reads as TGTGCCAGCAGCGAGTGGGGTCCCGGGGAGCTGTTTTTT. Residues: CASSEWGPGELFF.

In this sample, this clonotype turned up a few times. J is TRBJ2-7 and V is TRBV4-3, with D tentatively TRBD1 (6 bases). Germline lookup yields CDR1 LGHNA and CDR2 YSLEER. CDR3 length equals 15 residues. V was trimmed by 0 bases and J by 1 base, leaving 10 bases between them. The DNA of the CDR3 is TGCGCCAGCAGCCAAGAGGTAGGGGGATCCTACGAGCAGTACGTC. This sequence encodes CASSQEVGGSYEQYV.

V and J are TRBV27 and TRBJ2-3; TRBD1 matches at 9 bases. The ends lost 6 bases at V and 3 bases at J; junction bases unmatched: 4. Germline values: CDR1 MNHEY, CDR2 SMNVEV (reference sequence). CDR3 size: 14 residues. The CDR3 protein is CASRQGAMTDTQYF. CDR3 nucleotide sequence: TGTGCCAGCAGACAGGGGGCAATGACAGATACGCAGTATTTT.

This clonotype has only a few counts. The chain carries TRBV6-6 and TRBJ1-5, with D possibly being TRBD1 (6 bases). Trimming pared 7 bases from V and 4 bases from J, leaving 17 bases between. The CDR3 has 15 amino acids. Germline V CDR1 and CDR2: MNHNY, SVGAGI (reference sequence). This CDR3 is CASKNIGQQNQPQHF. The CDR3 nucleotides read TGTGCCAGCAAAAACATTGGACAGCAAAATCAGCCCCAGCATTTT.

This rearrangement joins TRBV7-9 to TRBJ1-2; D remains unclear. The CDR3 contains 15 residues. CDR1 is SEHNR and CDR2 is FQNEAQ in the germline V gene (reference sequence). V lost 1 base and J 6 bases, leaving 15 bases between the germline ends. The CDR3 coding sequence is TGTGCCAGCAGCTTAGGCTTAGGTGTGGGAAATGGCTACACCTTC. Translating it yields CASSLGLGVGNGYTF. The whole variable domain, filled in from reference TRBV7-9 and TRBJ1-2, reads DTGVSQNPRHKITKRGQNVTFRCDPISEHNRLYWYRQTLGQGPEFLTYFQNEAQLEKSRLLSDRFSAERPKGSFSTLEIQRTEQGDSAMYLCASSLGLGVGNGYTFGSGTRLTVV.